This T cell receptor (beta chain) came from a study of shared clonotypes between healthy human individuals. Naive CD8 cells, CD45RO-negative and positively selected for CCR7, excluded terminally differentiated effector memory CD45RA+ cells. The table came from immunoSEQ multiplex PCR; TCRdb's copy has only in-frame clones and leaves some out. The data show about 600,000 clones, with about 95% seen just once and 0.11% held by the top ten. With 3 bases removed from V and 5 bases from J, the gap between germline ends came to 7 bases. The germline V gene encodes CDR1 MGHRA and CDR2 YSYEKL. The CDR3 spans 13 residues.

Sequencing input: naive CD8+ T cells sorted from blood. This receptor was obtained from a woman aged 30 to 39 in good health. The genes are TRBV4-1 and TRBJ1-4; the D is unclear. CDR3 amino acids: CASSHRRNEKLFF. As DNA, the CDR3 is TGCGCCAGCAGCCACAGACGAAATGAAAAACTGTTTTTT.